This T cell receptor beta chain was identified during a study of T-cell reconstitution after alpha-beta-depleted transplantation in children. This clonotype was seen more than once but under ten times. Germline V lookup: CDR1 SGHVS, CDR2 FQNEAQ. The V and J ends lost 0 bases and 4 bases respectively, with 10 bases between them. The CDR3 contains 14 residues. Preparation of the TCRbeta library was carried out with unique molecular identifiers. TCRdb itself ran the PCR reads through MiXCR, one entry per CDR3 protein. The sample records about 76,000 distinct CDR3 sequences, around an eighth being singletons.

The TCR originated in a male patient under 10 years old who had a stem cell transplant for acute lymphoblastic leukemia, so the T cells may come from the graft donor. The chain has TRBV7-8 and TRBJ2-7; D may be TRBD1 (5 bases). Material: PBMCs, mostly from graft donor cells, obtained 180 days after TCRalphabeta/CD19-depleted stem cell transplant. CDR3 loop: CASSLAKGPYEQYF. The CDR3 nucleotides are TGTGCCAGCAGCTTAGCGAAGGGGCCGTACGAGCAGTACTTC. The whole variable domain, remainder taken from reference TRBV7-8 and TRBJ2-7, is GAGVSQSPRYKVAKRGQDVALRCDPISGHVSLFWYQQALGQGPEFLTYFQNEAQLDKSGLPSDRFFAERPEGSVSTLKIQRTQQEDSAVYLCASSLAKGPYEQYFGPGTRLTVT.